A single T cell receptor (beta chain) is shown here with its context. The source of the sample is a study of blood T cell repertoires in COVID-19. Study details: From the United States, Italy and Spain came samples of acute and convalescent COVID-19.

Original data processing: Using reference gene primer amplification, nucleated cell counts were estimated. Repertoires were generated with immunoSEQ multiplex PCR, while TCRdb's copy carries only in-frame clones and drops some. For V, J and clone size, that table is used; D and trimming come from the DNA. Altogether about 140,000 clones are present, over 65% being singletons, with the ten largest covering approximately 15%. Sequencing was done on a sample of peripheral blood. The receptor was derived from a man in his fifties with acute or convalescent COVID-19.

The CDR3 spells CASSPYRGPDTEAFF. The CDR3 nucleotides read TGTGCCAGCAGCCCCTACAGGGGTCCGGACACTGAAGCTTTCTTT. The rearrangement links TRBV11-2 to TRBJ1-1, with TRBD1 matching 7 bases. Trimming cost V 5 bases and J 3 bases; bases outside gene matches: 9. Germline loops: CDR1 SGHAT, CDR2 FQNNGV. The CDR3 has 15 amino acids.